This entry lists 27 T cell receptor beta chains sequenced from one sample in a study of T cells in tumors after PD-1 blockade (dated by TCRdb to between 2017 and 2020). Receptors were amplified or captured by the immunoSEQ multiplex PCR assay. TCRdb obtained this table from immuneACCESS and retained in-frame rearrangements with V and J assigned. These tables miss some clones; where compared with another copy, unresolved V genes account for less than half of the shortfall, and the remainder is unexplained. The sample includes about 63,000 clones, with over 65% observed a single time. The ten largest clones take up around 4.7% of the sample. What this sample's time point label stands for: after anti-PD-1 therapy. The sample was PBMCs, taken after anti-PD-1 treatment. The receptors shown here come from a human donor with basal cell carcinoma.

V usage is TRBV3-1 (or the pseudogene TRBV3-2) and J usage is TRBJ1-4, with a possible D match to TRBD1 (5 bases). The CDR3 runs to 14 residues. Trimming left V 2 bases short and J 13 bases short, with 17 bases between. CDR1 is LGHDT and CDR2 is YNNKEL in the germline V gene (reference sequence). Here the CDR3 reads CASSQSPSTVLLFF. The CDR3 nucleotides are TGTGCCAGCAGCCAATCCCCCTCGACAGTACTACTGTTTTTT.

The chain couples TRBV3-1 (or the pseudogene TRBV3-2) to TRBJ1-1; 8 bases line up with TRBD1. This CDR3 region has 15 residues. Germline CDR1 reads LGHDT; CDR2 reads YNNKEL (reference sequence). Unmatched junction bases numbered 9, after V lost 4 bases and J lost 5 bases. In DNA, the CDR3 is TGTGCCAGCAGCCCCCGGACAGGGCGGGGGACTGAAGCTTTCTTT. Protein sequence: CASSPRTGRGTEAFF.

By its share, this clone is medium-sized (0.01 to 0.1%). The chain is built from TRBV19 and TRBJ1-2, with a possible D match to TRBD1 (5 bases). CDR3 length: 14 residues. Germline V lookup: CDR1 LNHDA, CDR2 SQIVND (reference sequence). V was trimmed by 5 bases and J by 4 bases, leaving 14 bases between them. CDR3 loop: CASSLGQNPYGYTF. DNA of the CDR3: TGTGCCAGTAGTCTCGGACAAAACCCCTATGGCTACACCTTC.

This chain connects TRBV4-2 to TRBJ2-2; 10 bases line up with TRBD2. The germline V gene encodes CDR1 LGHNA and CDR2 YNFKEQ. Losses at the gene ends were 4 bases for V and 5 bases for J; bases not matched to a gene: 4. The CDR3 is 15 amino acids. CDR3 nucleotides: TGTGCCAGCAGCCGTAGCGGGGGGCGAACCGGGGAGCTGTTTTTT. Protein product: CASSRSGGRTGELFF.

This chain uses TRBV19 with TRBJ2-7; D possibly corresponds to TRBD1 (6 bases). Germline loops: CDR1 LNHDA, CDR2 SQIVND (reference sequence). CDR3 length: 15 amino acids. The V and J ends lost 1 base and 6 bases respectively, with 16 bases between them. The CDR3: CASSIGGQRKAEQYF. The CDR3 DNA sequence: TGTGCCAGTAGTATAGGGGGGCAGCGGAAGGCCGAGCAGTACTTC.

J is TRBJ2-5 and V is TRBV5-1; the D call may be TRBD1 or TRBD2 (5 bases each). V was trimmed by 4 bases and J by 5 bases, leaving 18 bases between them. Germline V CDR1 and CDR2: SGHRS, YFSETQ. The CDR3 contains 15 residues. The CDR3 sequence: CASSVGDGEGETQYF. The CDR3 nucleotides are TGCGCCAGCAGCGTCGGGGACGGTGAAGGGGAGACCCAGTACTTC.

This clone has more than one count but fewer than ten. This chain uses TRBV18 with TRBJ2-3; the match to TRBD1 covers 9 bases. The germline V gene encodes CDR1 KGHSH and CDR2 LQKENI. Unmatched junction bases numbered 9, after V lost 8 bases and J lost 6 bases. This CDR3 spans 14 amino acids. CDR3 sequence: CASLPGTGSDTQYF. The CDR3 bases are TGTGCCAGCCTGCCCGGGACAGGGTCGGATACGCAGTATTTT.

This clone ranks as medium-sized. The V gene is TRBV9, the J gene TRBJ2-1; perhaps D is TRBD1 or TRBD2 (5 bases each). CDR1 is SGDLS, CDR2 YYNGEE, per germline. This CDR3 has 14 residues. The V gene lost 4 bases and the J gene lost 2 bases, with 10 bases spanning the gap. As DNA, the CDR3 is TGTGCCAGCAGCCAAGGGGACCCCTACAATGAGCAGTTCTTC. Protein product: CASSQGDPYNEQFF.

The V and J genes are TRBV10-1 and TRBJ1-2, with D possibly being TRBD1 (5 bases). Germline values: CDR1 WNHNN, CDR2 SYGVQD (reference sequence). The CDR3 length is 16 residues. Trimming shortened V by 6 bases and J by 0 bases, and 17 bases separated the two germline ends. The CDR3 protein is CASSAWSGGTNYGYTF. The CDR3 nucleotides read TGCGCCAGCAGCGCTTGGAGTGGGGGAACTAACTATGGCTACACCTTC.

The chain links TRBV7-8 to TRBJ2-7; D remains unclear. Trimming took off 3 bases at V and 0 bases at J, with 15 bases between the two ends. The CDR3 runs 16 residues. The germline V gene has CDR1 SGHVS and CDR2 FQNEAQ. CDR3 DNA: TGTGCCAGCAGCTTGGGCCGCAGACCGAACTCCTACGAGCAGTACTTC. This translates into CASSLGRRPNSYEQYF.

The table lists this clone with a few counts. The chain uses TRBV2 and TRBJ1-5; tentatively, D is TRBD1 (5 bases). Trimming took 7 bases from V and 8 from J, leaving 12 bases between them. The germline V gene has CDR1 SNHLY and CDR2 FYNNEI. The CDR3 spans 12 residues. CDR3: CASTEGIKPQHF. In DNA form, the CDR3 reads TGTGCCAGCACCGAGGGGATCAAGCCCCAGCATTTT.

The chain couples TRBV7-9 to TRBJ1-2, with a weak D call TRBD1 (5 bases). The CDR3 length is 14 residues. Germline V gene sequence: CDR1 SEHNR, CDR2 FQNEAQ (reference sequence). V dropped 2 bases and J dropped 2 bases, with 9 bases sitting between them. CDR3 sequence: CASSLSGGNYGYTF. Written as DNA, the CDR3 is TGTGCCAGCAGCTTAAGCGGGGGGAACTATGGCTACACCTTC.

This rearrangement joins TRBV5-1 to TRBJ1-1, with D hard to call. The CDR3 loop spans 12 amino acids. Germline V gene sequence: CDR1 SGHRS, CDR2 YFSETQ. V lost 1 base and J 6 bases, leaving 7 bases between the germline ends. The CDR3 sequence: CASSLNRAEAFF. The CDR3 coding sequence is TGCGCCAGCAGCTTGAATAGGGCTGAAGCTTTCTTT.

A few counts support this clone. CDR3: CASSPPSIGELFF. In DNA form, the CDR3 reads TGTGCCAGCAGTCCCCCTAGCATCGGGGAGCTGTTTTTT. The chain joins TRBV6-6 to TRBJ2-2; tentative D call: TRBD2 (5 bases). V lost 5 bases, J lost 7 bases, and 11 bases lay in between. There are 13 residues in the CDR3. Germline CDR1 MNHNY, CDR2 SVGAGI (reference sequence).

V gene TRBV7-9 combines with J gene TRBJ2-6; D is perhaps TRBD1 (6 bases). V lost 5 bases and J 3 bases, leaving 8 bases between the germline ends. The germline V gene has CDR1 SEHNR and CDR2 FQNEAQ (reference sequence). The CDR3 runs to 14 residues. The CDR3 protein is CASSPGVGANVLTF. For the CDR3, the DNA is TGTGCCAGCAGCCCAGGGGTTGGGGCCAACGTCCTGACTTTC.

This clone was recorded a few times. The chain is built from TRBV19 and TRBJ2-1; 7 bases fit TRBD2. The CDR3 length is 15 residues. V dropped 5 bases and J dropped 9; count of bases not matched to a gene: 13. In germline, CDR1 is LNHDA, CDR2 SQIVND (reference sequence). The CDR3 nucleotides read TGTGCCAGTAGTGCGCTGACTAGCCTCAGGAGTGAGCAGTTCTTC. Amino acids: CASSALTSLRSEQFF.

The CDR3 protein is CASSLQTTNEKLFF. The CDR3 nucleotides are TGTGCCAGCAGCTTGCAAACAACTAATGAAAAACTGTTTTTT. The chain combines TRBV7-2 with TRBJ1-4, with D unresolved. Germline V gives CDR1 SGHTA, CDR2 FQGNSA. Trimming pared 3 bases from V and 0 bases from J, leaving 5 bases between. CDR3 size: 14 residues.

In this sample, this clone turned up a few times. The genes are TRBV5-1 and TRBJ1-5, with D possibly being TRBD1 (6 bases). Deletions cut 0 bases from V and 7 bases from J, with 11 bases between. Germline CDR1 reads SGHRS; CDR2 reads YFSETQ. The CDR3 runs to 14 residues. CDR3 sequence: CASSLGAGEQPQHF. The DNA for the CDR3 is TGCGCCAGCAGCTTGGGGGCAGGGGAGCAGCCCCAGCATTTT.

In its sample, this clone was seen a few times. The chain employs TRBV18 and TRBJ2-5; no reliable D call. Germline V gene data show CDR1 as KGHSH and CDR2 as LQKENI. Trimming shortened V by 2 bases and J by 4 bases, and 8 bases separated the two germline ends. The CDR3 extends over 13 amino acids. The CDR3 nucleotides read TGTGCCAGCTCACCAGGGCTAGGAGAGACCCAGTACTTC. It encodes CASSPGLGETQYF.

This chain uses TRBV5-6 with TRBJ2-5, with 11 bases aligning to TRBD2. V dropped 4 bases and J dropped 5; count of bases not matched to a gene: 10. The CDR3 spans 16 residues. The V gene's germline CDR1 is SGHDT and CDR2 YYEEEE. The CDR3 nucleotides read TGTGCCAGCAGCCCATGGGGTAGCGGGGGGGCGGAGACCCAGTACTTC. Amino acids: CASSPWGSGGAETQYF.

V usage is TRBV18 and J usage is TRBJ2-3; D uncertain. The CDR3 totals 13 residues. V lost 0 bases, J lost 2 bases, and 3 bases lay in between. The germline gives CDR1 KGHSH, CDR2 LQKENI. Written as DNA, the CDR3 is TGTGCCAGCTCACCACCCCCCACAGATACGCAGTATTTT. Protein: CASSPPPTDTQYF.

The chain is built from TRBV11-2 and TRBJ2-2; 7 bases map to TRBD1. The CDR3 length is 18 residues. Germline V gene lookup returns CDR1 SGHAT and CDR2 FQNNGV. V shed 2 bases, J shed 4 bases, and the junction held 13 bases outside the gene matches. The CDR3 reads CASSLWPPRQGVTGELFF. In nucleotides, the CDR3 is TGTGCCAGCAGCTTATGGCCCCCGAGGCAGGGGGTCACCGGGGAGCTGTTTTTT. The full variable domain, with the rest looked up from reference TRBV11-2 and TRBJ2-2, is EAGVAQSPRYKIIEKRQSVAFWCNPISGHATLYWYQQILGQGPKLLIQFQNNGVVDDSQLPKDRFSAERLKGVDSTLKIQPAKLEDSAVYLCASSLWPPRQGVTGELFFGEGSRLTVL.

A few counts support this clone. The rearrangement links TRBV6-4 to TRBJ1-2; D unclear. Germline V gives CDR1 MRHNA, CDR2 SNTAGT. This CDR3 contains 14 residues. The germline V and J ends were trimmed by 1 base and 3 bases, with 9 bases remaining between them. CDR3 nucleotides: TGTGCCAGCAGTGACTACCCAGAGGACTATGGCTACACCTTC. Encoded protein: CASSDYPEDYGYTF.

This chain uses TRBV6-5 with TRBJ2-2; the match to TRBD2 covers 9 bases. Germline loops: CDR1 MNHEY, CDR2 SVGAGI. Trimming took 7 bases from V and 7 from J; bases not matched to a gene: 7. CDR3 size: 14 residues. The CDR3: CASTASGVDGELFF. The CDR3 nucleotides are TGTGCCAGCACGGCTAGCGGGGTTGACGGGGAGCTGTTTTTT.

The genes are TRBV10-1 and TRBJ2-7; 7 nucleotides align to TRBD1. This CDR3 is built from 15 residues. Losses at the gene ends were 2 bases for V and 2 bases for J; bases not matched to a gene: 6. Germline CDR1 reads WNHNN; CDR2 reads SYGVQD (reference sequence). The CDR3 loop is CASSEDGTATYEQYF. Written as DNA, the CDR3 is TGCGCCAGCAGTGAGGACGGGACAGCGACCTACGAGCAGTACTTC.

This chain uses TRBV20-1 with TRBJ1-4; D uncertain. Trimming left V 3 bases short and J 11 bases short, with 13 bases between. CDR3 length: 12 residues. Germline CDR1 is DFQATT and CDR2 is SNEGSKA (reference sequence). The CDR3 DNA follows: TGCAGTGCTAGTGCTAGGAGCAGGAAACTGTTTTTT. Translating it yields CSASARSRKLFF.

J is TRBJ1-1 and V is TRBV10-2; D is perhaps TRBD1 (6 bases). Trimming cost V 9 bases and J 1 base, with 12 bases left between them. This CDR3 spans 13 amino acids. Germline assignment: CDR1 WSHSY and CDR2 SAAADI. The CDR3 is CASRGGWNTEAFF. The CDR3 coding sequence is TGCGCCAGTAGGGGGGGTTGGAACACTGAAGCTTTCTTT.